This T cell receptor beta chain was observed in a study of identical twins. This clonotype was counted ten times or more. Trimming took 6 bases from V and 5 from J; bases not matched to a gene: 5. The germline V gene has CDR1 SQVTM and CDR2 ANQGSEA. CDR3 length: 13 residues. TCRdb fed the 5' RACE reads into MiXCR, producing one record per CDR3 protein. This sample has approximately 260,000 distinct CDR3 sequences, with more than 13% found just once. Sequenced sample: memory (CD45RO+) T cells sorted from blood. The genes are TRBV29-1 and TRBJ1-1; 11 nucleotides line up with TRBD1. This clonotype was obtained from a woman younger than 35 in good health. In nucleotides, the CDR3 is TGCAGCGTCGGGGGACAGGGGGGAACTGAAGCTTTCTTT. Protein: CSVGGQGGTEAFF. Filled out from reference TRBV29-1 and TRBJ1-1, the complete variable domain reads SAVISQKPSRDICQRGTSLTIQCQVDSQVTMMFWYRQQPGQSLTLIATANQGSEATYESGFVIDKFPISRPNLTFSTLTVSNMSPEDSSIYLCSVGGQGGTEAFFGQGTRLTVV.